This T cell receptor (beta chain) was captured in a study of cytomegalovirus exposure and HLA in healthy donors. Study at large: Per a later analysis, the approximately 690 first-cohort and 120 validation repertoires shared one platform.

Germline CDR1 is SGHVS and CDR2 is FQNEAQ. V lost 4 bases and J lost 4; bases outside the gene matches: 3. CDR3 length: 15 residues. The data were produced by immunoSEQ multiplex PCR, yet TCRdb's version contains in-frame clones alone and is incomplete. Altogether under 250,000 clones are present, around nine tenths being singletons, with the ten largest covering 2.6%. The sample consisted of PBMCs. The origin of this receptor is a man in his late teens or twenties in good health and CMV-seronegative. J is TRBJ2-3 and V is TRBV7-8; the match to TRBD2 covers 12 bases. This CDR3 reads CASSWTSGKPDTQYF. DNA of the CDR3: TGTGCCAGCAGCTGGACTAGCGGGAAGCCAGATACGCAGTATTTT.